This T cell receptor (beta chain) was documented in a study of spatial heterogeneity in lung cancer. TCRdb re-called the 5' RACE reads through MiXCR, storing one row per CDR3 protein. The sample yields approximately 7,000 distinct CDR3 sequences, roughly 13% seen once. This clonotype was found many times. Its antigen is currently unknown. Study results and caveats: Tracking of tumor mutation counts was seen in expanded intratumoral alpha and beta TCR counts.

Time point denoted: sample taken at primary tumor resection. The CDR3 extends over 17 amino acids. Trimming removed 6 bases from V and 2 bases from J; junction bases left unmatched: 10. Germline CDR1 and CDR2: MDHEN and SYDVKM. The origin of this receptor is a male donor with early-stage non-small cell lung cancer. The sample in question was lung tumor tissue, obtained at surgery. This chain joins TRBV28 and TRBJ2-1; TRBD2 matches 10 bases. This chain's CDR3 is CASSQIKRGGTYNEQFF. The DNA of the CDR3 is TGTGCCAGCAGCCAAATAAAGCGGGGGGGCACCTACAATGAGCAGTTCTTC.